This T cell receptor (beta chain) was found in a study of blood T cell repertoires in COVID-19 (dated by TCRdb to 2018 to 2021). At the level of the whole study: Samples covering the acute and convalescent phases of COVID-19 were provided by collaborators in the United States, Italy and Spain. Samples were obtained from the ongoing ImmuneRACE study (first 160 participants) and from some 1,200 subjects provided by 6 global collaborators. Where HLA class I and class II types were available, the types were taken from metadata supplied by the sample provider, not from assay-based typing. Subjects who had been exposed to COVID-19, were actively infected with it, or had recovered from it provided the deeply sampled blood TCRbeta repertoires that made up the dataset. The prospective study material was composed of cDNA or gDNA derived from T cells, B-cell-depleted T cells, or PBMCs. The repertoires were released in a freely available public database meant as a resource for research on the immune response to SARS-CoV-2. Nearly every sample came with metadata listing a de-identified subject ID, COVID-19 status, age in years and sex. General findings and caveats noted by the study authors: The quantity of clinical and demographic metadata differed by source and by participant and was supplied without curation.

Points on this clone: No cognate antigen has been identified for it. Per-base qualities were not stored, and no clone one base away is much larger.

Collaborating institutions collected whole blood in K2EDTA tubes following their own protocols. For TCRbeta analysis, collaborators shipped samples as frozen whole blood, isolated PBMCs, or DNA extracted from either of those sample types. TCRbeta CDR3 regions were amplified from genomic DNA using the immunoSEQ Assay, a bias-controlled multiplex PCR. Under the source paper's analysis protocol: Nucleated cell counts per sample were estimated from amplification of reference gene primers within the assay. To quantify the absolute abundance of each unique TCRbeta CDR3 rearrangement, sequence reads were collapsed and filtered. For each sample, productive Simpson clonality was calculated as the square root of Simpson's diversity index across productive rearrangements. The table was pulled from immuneACCESS by TCRdb, which kept in-frame rearrangements only. Such tables lose some clones; where checked, under half of the loss comes from unresolved V genes, and the rest has no known cause. D and trimming come from the DNA, and the V and J calls and clone size come from that table. The sample has around 81,000 clones on record, 88% of them singletons. Approximately 5.1% of the sample rests with the top ten.

For CDR1 and CDR2, the germline V gene lists KGHSH and LQKENI. Trimmed from V: 5 bases; trimmed from J: 0 bases; junction bases lacking a gene match: 6. The CDR3 runs 16 amino acids, cysteine and phenylalanine included. Only the CDR3 portion is preserved as DNA: 48 bases, with reading frame beginning at the first base. Sequenced material: peripheral blood. This TCR came from a woman over 75 with acute or convalescent COVID-19. The rearrangement combines TRBV18 with TRBJ2-2, and TRBD1 matches 7 of the central bases. The nucleotides read TGTGCCAGCTCAATACCGGGACAGACGAACACCGGGGAGCTGTTTTTT. It encodes CASSIPGQTNTGELFF.